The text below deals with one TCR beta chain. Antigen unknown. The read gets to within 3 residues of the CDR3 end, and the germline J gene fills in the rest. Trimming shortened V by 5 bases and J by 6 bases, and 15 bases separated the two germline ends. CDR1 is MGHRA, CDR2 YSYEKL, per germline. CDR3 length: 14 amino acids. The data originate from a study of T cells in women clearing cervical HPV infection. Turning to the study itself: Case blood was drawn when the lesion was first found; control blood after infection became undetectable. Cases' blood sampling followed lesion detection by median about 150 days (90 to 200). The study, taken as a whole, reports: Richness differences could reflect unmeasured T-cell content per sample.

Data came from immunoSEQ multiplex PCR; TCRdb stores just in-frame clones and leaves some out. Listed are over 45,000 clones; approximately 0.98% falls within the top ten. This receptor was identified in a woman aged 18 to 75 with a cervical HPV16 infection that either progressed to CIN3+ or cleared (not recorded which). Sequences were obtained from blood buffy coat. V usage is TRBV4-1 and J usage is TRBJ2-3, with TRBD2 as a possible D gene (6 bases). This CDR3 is CASSSRTEGDTQYF. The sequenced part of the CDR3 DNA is TGCGCCAGCAGCTCCCGGACGGAGGGGGATACG.